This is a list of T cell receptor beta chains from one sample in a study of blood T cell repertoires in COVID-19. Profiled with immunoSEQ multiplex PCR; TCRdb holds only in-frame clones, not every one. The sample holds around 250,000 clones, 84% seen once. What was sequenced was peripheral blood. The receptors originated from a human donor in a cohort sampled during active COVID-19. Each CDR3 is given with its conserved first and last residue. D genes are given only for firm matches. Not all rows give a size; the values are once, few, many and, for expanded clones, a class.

TGTGCCAGCAGGCCCGCCCGGACAGCTAACTATGGCTACACCTTC,CASRPARTANYGYTF,TRBJ1-2,NA,TRBV2,NA
TGTGCCAGCAGCTTGGCTAATCAGGGAAATCACTATGGCTACACCTTC,CASSLANQGNHYGYTF,TRBJ1-2,NA,TRBV5-4,once
TGCAGCGTTGAACGGACAGGGGGCTACGAGCAGTACTTC,CSVERTGGYEQYF,TRBJ2-7,TRBD1,TRBV29-1,NA
TGTGCCAGCTCACCGTTGACAGGGTCCACCGACGAGCAGTACTTC,CASSPLTGSTDEQYF,TRBJ2-7,TRBD1,TRBV18,NA
TGTGCCAGCAGCCAAGTCCAGGGAAGCAATCAGCCCCAGCATTTT,CASSQVQGSNQPQHF,TRBJ1-5,NA,TRBV4-2,NA
TGTGCCAGCAGCTTTACCCCGGGGATAAATTCACCCCTCCACTTT,CASSFTPGINSPLHF,TRBJ1-6,NA,TRBV5-5,once
TGCAGCGCCCTTCCCGGGGACAGGGGCTCCTACGAGCAGTACTTC,CSALPGDRGSYEQYF,TRBJ2-7,TRBD1,TRBV29-1,NA
TGTGCCAGCAGTCGACTAGGACTAGCAGGAAATGAGCAGTTCTTC,CASSRLGLAGNEQFF,TRBJ2-1,TRBD2,TRBV9,NA
TGCGCCAGCAGCGGAACAGGGTCCGGCACTGAAGCTTTCTTT,CASSGTGSGTEAFF,TRBJ1-1,NA,TRBV5-1,NA
TGCACCAGCAGCCAAGAAGCTGGGCCCCCAGGGGGCTTCACTGAAGCTTTCTTT,CTSSQEAGPPGGFTEAFF,TRBJ1-1,NA,TRBV1,NA
TGTGCCAGCAGCCAAGATAGCCTAGCGGGCTCCCCCTACGAGCAGTACTTC,CASSQDSLAGSPYEQYF,TRBJ2-7,TRBD2,TRBV3-1/TRBV3-2,NA
TGCGCCAGCAGTCAACAGGGGGCGAACACTGAAGCTTTCTTT,CASSQQGANTEAFF,TRBJ1-1,TRBD1,TRBV23-1,NA
TGTGCCAGCAGTGAAGATCCGGGGGGGAATGGCTACACCTTC,CASSEDPGGNGYTF,TRBJ1-2,NA,TRBV6-1,NA
TGTGCCAGCAGCTTAAAGACGGGGAATTCACCCCTCCACTTT,CASSLKTGNSPLHF,TRBJ1-6,NA,TRBV11-2,NA
TGTGCCATCAGTGAAGGGGGGCAGGGAGGGAAAAATCGCTACGAGCAGTACTTC,CAISEGGQGGKNRYEQYF,TRBJ2-7,NA,TRBV10-3,few
TGTGCCAGCAGCTCGGGAGGGTCCTACAATGAGCAGTTCTTC,CASSSGGSYNEQFF,TRBJ2-1,TRBD2,TRBV11-3,NA
TGTGCCAGCAGGTACAGACAGGGGGGAAGCGGGGAGCTGTTTTTT,CASRYRQGGSGELFF,TRBJ2-2,TRBD1,TRBV4-2,NA
TGTGCCAGTAGTATGTTGGCGGGCCCTACAAGCACAGATACGCAGTATTTT,CASSMLAGPTSTDTQYF,TRBJ2-3,NA,TRBV19,NA
TGTGCCAGCAGCCTCGGGGGGCCGGGAAATACCTACGAGCAGTACTTC,CASSLGGPGNTYEQYF,TRBJ2-7,NA,TRBV7-9,NA
TGTGCCAGCAGCGTCGGACTAGCGGGAGACAATGAGCAGTTCTTC,CASSVGLAGDNEQFF,TRBJ2-1,TRBD2,TRBV9,NA
TGTGCCAGCAGCGTAGGACAGGTAAATGAGCAGTTCTTC,CASSVGQVNEQFF,TRBJ2-1,NA,TRBV9,NA
TGTGCCAGTAGTATAGATCGGTGGGGTAGCGGGGGATTCTACAATGAGCAGTTCTTC,CASSIDRWGSGGFYNEQFF,TRBJ2-1,TRBD2,TRBV19,NA
TGTGCCAGCTCACCCACCGAACCACCCAGAACGTCCTACAATGAGCAGTTCTTC,CASSPTEPPRTSYNEQFF,TRBJ2-1,NA,TRBV18,NA
TGTGCCAGCACACAGACTAGTAGTCGTCAGTACTTC,CASTQTSSRQYF,TRBJ2-5,NA,TRBV6-6,many
TGCGCCAGCAGCTCAGGGACTAGTTCCACCGGGGAGCTGTTTTTT,CASSSGTSSTGELFF,TRBJ2-2,TRBD2,TRBV5-1,once
TGTGCCAGTAGTATAGAGGGGGGACAGCCCCAGCATTTT,CASSIEGGQPQHF,TRBJ1-5,NA,TRBV19,NA
TGCGCCAGCAGCTTGCTGGGACAGGGATCCACCGGGGAGCTGTTTTTT,CASSLLGQGSTGELFF,TRBJ2-2,TRBD1,TRBV5-1,NA
TGTGCCAGCAGACTCTCAGGGGGCGCCTACACCTTC,CASRLSGGAYTF,TRBJ1-2,TRBD1,TRBV25-1,NA
TGTGCCAGCAGTTACCCCCTGTCGGGGGGCTGGCATGGCTACACCTTC,CASSYPLSGGWHGYTF,TRBJ1-2,NA,TRBV6-2/TRBV6-3,NA
TGCGCCAGCAGCCAGACGACAGGAGCCTACGAGCAGTACTTC,CASSQTTGAYEQYF,TRBJ2-7,NA,TRBV4-3,once
TGTGCCAGCAGCCAAGCCCGGGCGGGAAGCACAGATACGCAGTATTTT,CASSQARAGSTDTQYF,TRBJ2-3,NA,TRBV3-1/TRBV3-2,NA
TGTGCCAGCAGCCCCGGACTAGACCCCACAGATACGCAGTATTTT,CASSPGLDPTDTQYF,TRBJ2-3,TRBD2,TRBV11-3,NA
TGCGCCAGCAGCGTCAGCGGGGAGACCCAGTACTTC,CASSVSGETQYF,TRBJ2-5,NA,TRBV5-1,NA
TGTGCCAGCAGCCCCGGCCCGTTTGCGGGTTCACCCCTCCACTTT,CASSPGPFAGSPLHF,TRBJ1-6,NA,TRBV2,NA
TGTGCCAGCAGCTTACAGAAAACGAACACTGAAGCTTTCTTT,CASSLQKTNTEAFF,TRBJ1-1,NA,TRBV7-9,few
TGTGCCAGCAGCGGGAAGGGTAGGAGGACTGAAGCTTTCTTT,CASSGKGRRTEAFF,TRBJ1-1,NA,TRBV5-6,NA
TGTGCCAGCAGCCCCTTCGGGACAGCCGACTCTGGAAACACCATATATTTT,CASSPFGTADSGNTIYF,TRBJ1-3,TRBD1,TRBV9,NA
TGCGCCAGCAGTGCCCGGGACGAGCAGTACTTC,CASSARDEQYF,TRBJ2-7,NA,TRBV10-1,NA
TGTGCCAGCAGCGCCGGGACAGGGTACGAGCAGTACTTC,CASSAGTGYEQYF,TRBJ2-7,TRBD1,TRBV7-9,NA
TGTGCCAGCAGTAGGACAGGGATACACGAGCAGTACTTC,CASSRTGIHEQYF,TRBJ2-7,TRBD1,TRBV12-3/TRBV12-4,NA
TGTGCCAGCACCACTATCAGCGGGAGGCACACCGGGGAGCTGTTTTTT,CASTTISGRHTGELFF,TRBJ2-2,TRBD2,TRBV5-6,NA
TGTGCCAGCAGCTTAGGGCTAGCGGATCTCACAGATACGCAGTATTTT,CASSLGLADLTDTQYF,TRBJ2-3,TRBD2,TRBV7-6,NA
TGTGCCAGCGCGAGGGATGGTGATTCACCCCTCCACTTT,CASARDGDSPLHF,TRBJ1-6,NA,TRBV6-5,NA
TGTGCCAGCAGCTTAGCAAGTAGGGTACAGGGCAACAATTCACCCCTCCACTTT,CASSLASRVQGNNSPLHF,TRBJ1-6,NA,TRBV7-2,NA
TGCGCCAGCACCCGAGCTAGCGGGGGATCTAGCACAGATACGCAGTATTTT,CASTRASGGSSTDTQYF,TRBJ2-3,TRBD2,TRBV5-1,NA
TGTGCCAGCAGACAGGGACCCGGGGAGCTGTTTTTT,CASRQGPGELFF,TRBJ2-2,NA,TRBV14,NA
TGTGCCAGTAACCACAGGGGAACTAATGAAAAACTGTTTTTT,CASNHRGTNEKLFF,TRBJ1-4,TRBD1,TRBV19,once
TGTGCCAGCAGCCCCGAGGGACTCTTCGCCGAGCAGTACTTC,CASSPEGLFAEQYF,TRBJ2-7,NA,TRBV6-5,NA
TGTGCCAGCAGCTTGGGCAGGGTGGGGACTGAAGCTTTCTTT,CASSLGRVGTEAFF,TRBJ1-1,NA,TRBV5-6,NA
TGTGCCAGCAGCGTAGGGACATCGGTCTCCTACGAGCAGTACTTC,CASSVGTSVSYEQYF,TRBJ2-7,NA,TRBV9,once
TGTGCCAGTAGTATAGCGGCGACAGGGAACGAGCAGTACTTC,CASSIAATGNEQYF,TRBJ2-7,TRBD1,TRBV19,few
TGTGCCAGCAGTTTCGTTTCGGTGGGCGCGTATAGCAATCAGCCCCAGCATTTT,CASSFVSVGAYSNQPQHF,TRBJ1-5,NA,TRBV27,NA
TGTGCCAGCAGTGAGGGCTCCGACAGGGGGTGGGAAAACTATGGCTACACCTTC,CASSEGSDRGWENYGYTF,TRBJ1-2,TRBD1,TRBV6-1,NA
TGTGCCAGCAGCCAAGCTGAAGTTATTGGCGGGATCCACAATGAGCAGTTCTTC,CASSQAEVIGGIHNEQFF,TRBJ2-1,NA,TRBV3-1/TRBV3-2,NA
TGTGCCAGCATGGACAGTTCCTCCTACGAGCAGTACTTC,CASMDSSSYEQYF,TRBJ2-7,NA,TRBV28,few
TGTGCCAGCAGTTACTCGACAGCATACGAAGCTTTCTTT,CASSYSTAYEAFF,TRBJ1-1,NA,TRBV6-2/TRBV6-3,NA
TGTGCCAGCAGTTATTTGTCGGACACCCAATACGAGCAGTACTTC,CASSYLSDTQYEQYF,TRBJ2-7,NA,TRBV6-5,NA
TGTGCCAGCAGCCCCAGGGCCGGGAACACTGAAGCTTTCTTT,CASSPRAGNTEAFF,TRBJ1-1,NA,TRBV3-1/TRBV3-2,NA
TGTGCCAGCAGCCCCAGGGTGGCAATCCAAGAGACCCAGTACTTC,CASSPRVAIQETQYF,TRBJ2-5,NA,TRBV7-2,NA
TGTGCCAGCATAAGGGGCCAAAACACCGGGGAGCTGTTTTTT,CASIRGQNTGELFF,TRBJ2-2,NA,TRBV2,many